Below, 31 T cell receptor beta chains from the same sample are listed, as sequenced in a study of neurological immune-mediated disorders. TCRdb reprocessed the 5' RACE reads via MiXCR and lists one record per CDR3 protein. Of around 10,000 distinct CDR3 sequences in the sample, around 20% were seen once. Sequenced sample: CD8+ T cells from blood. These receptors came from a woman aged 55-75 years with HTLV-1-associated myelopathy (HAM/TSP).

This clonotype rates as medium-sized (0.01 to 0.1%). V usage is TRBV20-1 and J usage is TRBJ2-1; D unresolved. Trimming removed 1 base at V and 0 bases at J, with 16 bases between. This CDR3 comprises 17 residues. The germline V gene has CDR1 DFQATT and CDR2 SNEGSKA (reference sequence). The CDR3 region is CSARAETTSHSYNEQFF. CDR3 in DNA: TGCAGTGCTAGAGCGGAAACTACCTCTCACTCCTACAATGAGCAGTTCTTC.

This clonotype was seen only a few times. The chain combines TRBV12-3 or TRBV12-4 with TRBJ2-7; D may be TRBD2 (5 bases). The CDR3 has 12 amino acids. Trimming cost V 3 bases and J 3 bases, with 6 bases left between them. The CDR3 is CASSFEGYEQYF. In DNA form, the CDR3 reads TGTGCCAGCAGTTTTGAGGGCTACGAGCAGTACTTC.

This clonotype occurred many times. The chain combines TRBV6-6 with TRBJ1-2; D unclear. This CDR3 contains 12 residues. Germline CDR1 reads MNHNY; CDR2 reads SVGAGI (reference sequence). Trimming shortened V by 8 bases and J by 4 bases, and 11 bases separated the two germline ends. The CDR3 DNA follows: TGTGCCAGCGGTGACGGCACCTATGGCTACACCTTC. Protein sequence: CASGDGTYGYTF.

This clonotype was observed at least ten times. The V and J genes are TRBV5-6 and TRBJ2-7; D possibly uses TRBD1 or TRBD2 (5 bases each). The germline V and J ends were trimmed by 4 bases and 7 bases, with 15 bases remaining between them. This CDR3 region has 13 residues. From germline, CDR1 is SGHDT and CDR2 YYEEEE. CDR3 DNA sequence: TGTGCCAGCAGCCCCGGGACCCCCCGGGAGCAGTACTTC. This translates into CASSPGTPREQYF.

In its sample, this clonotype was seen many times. The CDR3 region is CASSLGAKWDRGSSDEQYF. The CDR3 DNA is TGTGCCAGCAGCTTAGGCGCAAAATGGGACAGGGGAAGTTCCGACGAGCAGTACTTC. This sequence joins TRBV11-3 and TRBJ2-7, with TRBD1 matching over 10 bases. The CDR3 covers 19 residues. Losses at the gene ends were 1 base for V and 5 bases for J; bases not matched to a gene: 17. The V gene's germline CDR1 is SGHNT and CDR2 YENEEA.

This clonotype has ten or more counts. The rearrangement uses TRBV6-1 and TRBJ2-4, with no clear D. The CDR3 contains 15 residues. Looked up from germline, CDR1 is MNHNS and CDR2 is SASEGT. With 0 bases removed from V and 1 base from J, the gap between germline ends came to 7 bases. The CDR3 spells CASSEAGYAKNIQYF. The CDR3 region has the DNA TGTGCCAGCAGTGAAGCGGGGTATGCCAAAAACATTCAGTACTTC.

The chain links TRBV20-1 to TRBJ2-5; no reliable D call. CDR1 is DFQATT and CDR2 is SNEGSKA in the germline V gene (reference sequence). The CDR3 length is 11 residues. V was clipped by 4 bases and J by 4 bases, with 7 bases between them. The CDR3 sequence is CSAITGETQYF. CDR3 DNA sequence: TGCAGTGCTATTACCGGAGAGACCCAGTACTTC.

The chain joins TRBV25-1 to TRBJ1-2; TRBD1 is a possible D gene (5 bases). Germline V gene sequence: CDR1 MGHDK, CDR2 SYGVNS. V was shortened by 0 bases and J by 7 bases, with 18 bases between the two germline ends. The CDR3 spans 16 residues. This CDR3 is CASSEYGEGRVAGYTF. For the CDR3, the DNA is TGTGCCAGCAGTGAATATGGGGAGGGGAGGGTTGCTGGCTACACCTTC.

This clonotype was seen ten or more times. DNA for the CDR3: TGTGCCAGCAGCCCCGACGGGCCCTACGAGCAGTACTTC. It encodes CASSPDGPYEQYF. The genes are TRBV9 and TRBJ2-7; no reliable D call. Trimming took off 4 bases at V and 2 bases at J, with 10 bases between the two ends. The CDR3 has 13 residues. Germline V gene lookup returns CDR1 SGDLS and CDR2 YYNGEE.

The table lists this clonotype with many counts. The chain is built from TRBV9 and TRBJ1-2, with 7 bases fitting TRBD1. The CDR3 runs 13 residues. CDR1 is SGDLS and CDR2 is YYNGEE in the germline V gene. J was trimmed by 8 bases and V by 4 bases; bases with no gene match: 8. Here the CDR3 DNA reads TGTGCCAGCAGCCTCGACAGGGTAAGGGGCTACACCTTC. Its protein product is CASSLDRVRGYTF.

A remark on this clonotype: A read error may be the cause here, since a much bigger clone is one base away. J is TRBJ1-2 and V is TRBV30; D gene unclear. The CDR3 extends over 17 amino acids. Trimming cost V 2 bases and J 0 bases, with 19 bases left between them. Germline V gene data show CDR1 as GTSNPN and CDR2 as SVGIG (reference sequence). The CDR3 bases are TGTGCCTGGAGTTCTGGCGTGTTGAGGAAAGCTAACTATGGCTACACCTTC. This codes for CAWSSGVLRKANYGYTF.

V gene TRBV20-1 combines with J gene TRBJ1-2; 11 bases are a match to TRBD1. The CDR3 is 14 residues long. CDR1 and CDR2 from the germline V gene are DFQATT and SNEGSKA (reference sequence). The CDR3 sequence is CSPRTGGRNYGYTF. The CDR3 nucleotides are TGCAGCCCACGGACAGGGGGCCGCAACTATGGCTACACCTTC.

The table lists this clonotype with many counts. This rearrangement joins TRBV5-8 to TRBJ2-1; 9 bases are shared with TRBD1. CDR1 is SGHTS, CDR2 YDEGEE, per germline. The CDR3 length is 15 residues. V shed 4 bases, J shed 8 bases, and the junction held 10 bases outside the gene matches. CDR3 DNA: TGTGCCAGCAGCCTCCGGGACAGGGTAGGGGATGAGCAGTTCTTC. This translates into CASSLRDRVGDEQFF.

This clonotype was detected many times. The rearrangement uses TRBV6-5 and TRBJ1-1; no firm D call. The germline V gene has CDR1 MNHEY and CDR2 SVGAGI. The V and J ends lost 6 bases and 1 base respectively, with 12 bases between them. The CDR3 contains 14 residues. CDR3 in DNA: TGTGCCAGCAGACAAATAGACAAGAACACTGAAGCTTTCTTT. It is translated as CASRQIDKNTEAFF.

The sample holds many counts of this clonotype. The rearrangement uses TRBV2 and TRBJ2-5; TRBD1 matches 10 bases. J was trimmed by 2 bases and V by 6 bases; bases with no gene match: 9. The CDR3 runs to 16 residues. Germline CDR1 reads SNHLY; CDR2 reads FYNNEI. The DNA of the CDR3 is TGTGCCAGCAGACAAACCCGGGACAGGGGACAAGAGACCCAGTACTTC. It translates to CASRQTRDRGQETQYF.

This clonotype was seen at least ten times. The CDR3 nucleotides read TGTGCCAGCAGGCCAGTAACTAACTATGGCTACACCTTC. As protein: CASRPVTNYGYTF. The chain employs TRBV6-6 and TRBJ1-2; D remains ambiguous. V was shortened by 6 bases and J by 0 bases, with 8 bases between the two germline ends. Per germline, CDR1 MNHNY and CDR2 SVGAGI (reference sequence). This CDR3 is 13 amino acids long.

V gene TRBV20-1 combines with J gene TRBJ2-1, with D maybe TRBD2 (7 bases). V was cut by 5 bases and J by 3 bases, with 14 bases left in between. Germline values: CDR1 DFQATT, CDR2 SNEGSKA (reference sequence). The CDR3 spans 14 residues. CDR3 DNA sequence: TGCAGTGCTGGCCTCGGGGGGCGCTACAATGAGCAGTTCTTC. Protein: CSAGLGGRYNEQFF.

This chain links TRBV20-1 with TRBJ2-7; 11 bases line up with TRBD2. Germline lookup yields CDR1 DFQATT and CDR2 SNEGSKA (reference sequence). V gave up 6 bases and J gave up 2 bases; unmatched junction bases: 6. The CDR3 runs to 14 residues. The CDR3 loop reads CSAVSGGGPYEQYF. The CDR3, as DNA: TGCAGTGCCGTTAGCGGGGGGGGCCCCTACGAGCAGTACTTC.

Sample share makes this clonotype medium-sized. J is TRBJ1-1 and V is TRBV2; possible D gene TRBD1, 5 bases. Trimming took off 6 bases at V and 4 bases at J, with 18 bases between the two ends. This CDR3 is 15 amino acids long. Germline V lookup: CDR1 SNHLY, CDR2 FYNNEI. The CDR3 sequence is CASSRRGPAGTEAFF. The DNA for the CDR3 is TGTGCCAGCAGCCGCCGGGGCCCGGCGGGCACTGAAGCTTTCTTT.

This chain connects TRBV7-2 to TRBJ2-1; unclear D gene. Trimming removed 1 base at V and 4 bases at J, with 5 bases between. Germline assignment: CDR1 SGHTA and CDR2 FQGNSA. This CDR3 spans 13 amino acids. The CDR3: CASSLGLYNEQFF. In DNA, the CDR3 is TGTGCCAGCAGCTTAGGTCTTTACAATGAGCAGTTCTTC.

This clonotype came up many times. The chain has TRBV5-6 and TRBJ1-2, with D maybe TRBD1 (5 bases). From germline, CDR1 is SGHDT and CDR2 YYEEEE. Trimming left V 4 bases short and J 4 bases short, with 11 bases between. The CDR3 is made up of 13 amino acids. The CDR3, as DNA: TGTGCCAGCAGCCCGGGGACCGCCTATGGCTACACCTTC. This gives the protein CASSPGTAYGYTF.

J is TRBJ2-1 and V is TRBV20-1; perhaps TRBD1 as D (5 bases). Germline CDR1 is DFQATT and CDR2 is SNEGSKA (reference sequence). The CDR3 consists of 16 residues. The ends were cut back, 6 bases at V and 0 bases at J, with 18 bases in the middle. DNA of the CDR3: TGCAGTGCCCCTAATTTTGGGGCAAGCTCCTACAATGAGCAGTTCTTC. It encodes CSAPNFGASSYNEQFF.

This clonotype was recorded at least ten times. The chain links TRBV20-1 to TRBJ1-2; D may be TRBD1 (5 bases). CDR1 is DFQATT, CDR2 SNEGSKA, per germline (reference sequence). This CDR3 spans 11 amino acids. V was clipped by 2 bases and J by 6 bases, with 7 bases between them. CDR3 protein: CSARSRDGYTF. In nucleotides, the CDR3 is TGCAGTGCTAGAAGCAGGGATGGCTACACCTTC.

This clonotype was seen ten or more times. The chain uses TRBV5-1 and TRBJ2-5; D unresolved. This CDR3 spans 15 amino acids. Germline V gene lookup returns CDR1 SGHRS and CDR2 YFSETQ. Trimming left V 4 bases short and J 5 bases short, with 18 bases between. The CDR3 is CASSPMPGLEETQYF. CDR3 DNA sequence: TGCGCCAGCAGCCCCATGCCGGGTCTCGAGGAGACCCAGTACTTC.

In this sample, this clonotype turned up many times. The CDR3 nucleotides are TGTGCCAGCAGCCCCTGGGGGGGGGGTGGAAAAGAGACCCAGTACTTC. Translating it yields CASSPWGGGGKETQYF. The gene calls are TRBV7-8 and TRBJ2-5; 7 nucleotides align to TRBD2. Germline loops: CDR1 SGHVS, CDR2 FQNEAQ. V gave up 5 bases and J gave up 3 bases; unmatched junction bases: 12. The length of the CDR3 is 16 residues.

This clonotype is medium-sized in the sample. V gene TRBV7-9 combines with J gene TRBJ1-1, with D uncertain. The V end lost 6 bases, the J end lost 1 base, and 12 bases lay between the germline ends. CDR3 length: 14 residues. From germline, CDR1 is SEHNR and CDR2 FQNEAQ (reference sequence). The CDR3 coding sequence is TGTGCCAGCAGTAAAAGGTCCGAGAACACTGAAGCTTTCTTT. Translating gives CASSKRSENTEAFF.

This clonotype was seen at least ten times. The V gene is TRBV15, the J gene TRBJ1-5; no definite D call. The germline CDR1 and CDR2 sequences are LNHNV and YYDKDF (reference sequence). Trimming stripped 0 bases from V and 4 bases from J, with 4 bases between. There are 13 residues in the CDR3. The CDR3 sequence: CATSREGNQPQHF. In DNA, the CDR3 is TGTGCCACCAGCAGAGAGGGGAATCAGCCCCAGCATTTT.

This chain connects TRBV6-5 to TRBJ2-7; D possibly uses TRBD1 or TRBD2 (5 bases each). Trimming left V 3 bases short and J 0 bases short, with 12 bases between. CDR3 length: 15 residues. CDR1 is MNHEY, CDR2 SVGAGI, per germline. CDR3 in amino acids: CASSYRAGSSYEQYF. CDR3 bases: TGTGCCAGCAGTTATCGAGCAGGGAGCTCCTACGAGCAGTACTTC.

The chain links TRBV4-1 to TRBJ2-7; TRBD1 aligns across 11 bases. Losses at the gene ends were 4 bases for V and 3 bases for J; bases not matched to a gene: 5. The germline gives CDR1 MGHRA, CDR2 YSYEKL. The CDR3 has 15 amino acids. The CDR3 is CASSPEGTGGYEQYF. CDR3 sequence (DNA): TGCGCCAGCAGCCCCGAGGGGACAGGGGGCTACGAGCAGTACTTC.

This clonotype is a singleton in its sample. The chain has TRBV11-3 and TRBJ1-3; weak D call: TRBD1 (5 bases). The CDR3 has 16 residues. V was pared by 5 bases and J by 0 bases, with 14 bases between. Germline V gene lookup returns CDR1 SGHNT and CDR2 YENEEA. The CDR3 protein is CASSPSDRSSGNTIYF. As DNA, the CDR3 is TGTGCCAGCAGCCCCTCAGACAGAAGCTCTGGAAACACCATATATTTT.

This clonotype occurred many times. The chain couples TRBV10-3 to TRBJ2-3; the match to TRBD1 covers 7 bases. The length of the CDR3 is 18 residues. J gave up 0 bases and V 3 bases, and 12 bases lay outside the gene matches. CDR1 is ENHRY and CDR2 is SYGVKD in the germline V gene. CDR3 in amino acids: CAISESWLWGQSTDTQYF. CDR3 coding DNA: TGTGCCATCAGTGAAAGTTGGTTGTGGGGACAGAGCACAGATACGCAGTATTTT.